What follows is one TCR beta chain and its context. The naive CD8 subset, CD45RO-negative cells positively selected for CCR7, excluded terminally differentiated effector memory CD45RA+ cells. The source of the sample is a study of shared clonotypes between healthy human individuals. Here immunoSEQ multiplex PCR was the method, and the copy in TCRdb shows in-frame clones only, minus some. Among more than 500,000 clones listed, 85% to 95% were seen once. The germline CDR1 and CDR2 sequences are MNHNS and SASEGT. CDR3 length: 17 amino acids. The V segment lost 4 bases and the J segment 0 bases; nucleotides outside the gene matches: 8.

The sequenced material came from naive CD8+ T cells sorted from blood. The genes are TRBV6-1 and TRBJ2-3; 9 bases line up with TRBD1. This clonotype was obtained from a woman aged 25 to 39 in good health. As DNA, the CDR3 is TGTGCCAGCAGTGGCGAGGTACAGGGGGCTAGCACAGATACGCAGTATTTT. Amino acids: CASSGEVQGASTDTQYF.